The entry below gives a single T cell receptor (beta chain) sequence along with its context. This sample stems from a study of T cells in Graves' hyperthyroidism and ophthalmopathy. Study in general: Peripheral blood was collected at initial diagnosis, before any treatment.

Patients aged 18 to 65 with hyperthyroidism were newly diagnosed, with duration under 2 months. Diagnosis rested on symptoms, serum thyroxine and TRAb, thyroid ultrasound, and orbital computed tomography. Cells are PBMCs isolated from over 7.5 ml of fresh blood. The V end lost 2 bases, the J end lost 2 bases, and 10 bases lay between the germline ends. Germline V gene lookup returns CDR1 MDHEN and CDR2 SYDVKM. CDR3 length equals 15 residues. Regions amplified from RNA transcripts were the TCR beta CDR3 regions. A set of HTBI primers served as the primers for a first-round RT-PCR of the TCR CDR3. TCRdb reprocessed the multiplex PCR reads with MiXCR, giving one entry per CDR3 protein. Among approximately 400,000 distinct CDR3 sequences listed, about 16% were seen once.

The V and J genes are TRBV28 and TRBJ1-5, with D possibly matching TRBD1 (5 bases). The sequence came from a woman in her thirties with Graves' hyperthyroidism. Input material: blood. CDR3 loop: CASSLLQGGNQPQHF. The DNA for the CDR3 is TGTGCCAGCAGTTTACTGCAGGGCGGCAATCAGCCCCAGCATTTT.